This TCR beta chain stems from a study of blood T cell repertoires in COVID-19. At the level of the study: Italy, Spain and the United States were the sources of the convalescent and acute COVID-19 samples.

Authors' analysis steps: Amplification of reference gene primers provided the estimated nucleated cell counts. Measured with immunoSEQ multiplex PCR; TCRdb has only the in-frame clones, and not every one. That table furnishes V, J and clone size, whereas the DNA furnished D and trimming. Of 200,000 to 250,000 clones in the sample, around four fifths are singletons; the top ten hold around 2%. The CDR3 loop spans 16 amino acids. Trimming cost V 5 bases and J 4 bases; bases outside gene matches: 10. Germline CDR1 is MDHEN and CDR2 is SYDVKM. Sequencing was done on a sample of peripheral blood. This clonotype was sampled from a woman of 80 years or more with acute or convalescent COVID-19. This chain links TRBV28 with TRBJ2-1; 8 bases fit TRBD1. The CDR3 here is CASSERQGAGYNEQFF. Here the CDR3 DNA reads TGTGCCAGCAGTGAACGTCAGGGGGCAGGGTACAATGAGCAGTTCTTC.